This TCR beta chain appears in the sequencing data of a study of cytomegalovirus exposure and HLA in healthy donors. This clone was detected once. The antigen is not known. Overall study results and limits: Productive status was seen about 87% or about 30% of the time for most TCR beta V segments in an earlier analysis. The authors assumed roughly uniform sequencing depth across donors for presence/absence analyses.

Researchers ran the PCR with 60 Vbeta and 13 Jbeta primers. Sequencing used immunoSEQ multiplex PCR; TCRdb keeps in-frame clones, though not all of them. The sample consists of more than 150,000 clones, around 84% of them appearing once. V lost 0 bases and J lost 5; bases outside the gene matches: 2. Germline V CDR1 and CDR2: SGHAT, FQNNGV. The CDR3 has 14 amino acids. Sequencing was carried out using PBMCs. This clonotype was obtained from a girl aged 2 to 9 in good health and CMV-seropositive. The chain recombines TRBV11-2 with TRBJ1-2, with 8 bases aligning to TRBD1. The CDR3 reads CASSLEQGAYGYTF. The DNA for the CDR3 is TGTGCCAGCAGCTTAGAGCAGGGGGCTTATGGCTACACCTTC. The entire variable domain, with the rest obtained from reference TRBV11-2 and TRBJ1-2, is as follows: EAGVAQSPRYKIIEKRQSVAFWCNPISGHATLYWYQQILGQGPKLLIQFQNNGVVDDSQLPKDRFSAERLKGVDSTLKIQPAKLEDSAVYLCASSLEQGAYGYTFGSGTRLTVV.